The sequence of this T cell receptor (beta chain) was determined in a study of T cell repertoires in ileal Crohn's disease. Study information: M0 samples are biopsies from inflamed ileum in the resection specimen.

Study results and caveats: Active smokers at surgery had more clonal expansions than non-smokers.

On this clone: Its antigen is undetermined.

The protocol was immunoSEQ multiplex PCR, while the TCRdb copy is restricted to in-frame clones and leaves out a portion. Here the sample spans some 17,000 clones, roughly 76% being singletons. Sample time point: inflamed ileum from the surgical specimen. CDR3 length equals 13 residues. V lost 5 bases, J lost 4 bases, and 10 bases lay in between. Looked up from germline, CDR1 is SGHAT and CDR2 is FQNNGV. This sequence joins TRBV11-2 and TRBJ2-3; maybe TRBD1 (6 bases). Sequenced input: ileal tissue. The sequence was collected from an adult with Crohn's disease. Written as DNA, the CDR3 is TGTGCCAGCAGCCCCCGGACAGCAGATACGCAGTATTTT. It translates to CASSPRTADTQYF.